A selection of T cell receptor beta chains follows, all from one sample in a study of blood T cell repertoires in COVID-19. Sequencing was performed with immunoSEQ multiplex PCR; in TCRdb, only in-frame clones are kept and a portion is missing. The sample lists about 190,000 clones, 80% to 90% occurring once. Input material: peripheral blood. The receptors here all came from an older woman with active or convalescent COVID-19. CDR3s include the opening cysteine and the closing phenylalanine or tryptophan. Each record gives: clone size, J gene, CDR3 length, V gene, D gene, CDR3 protein, CDR3 DNA. The D gene is left open where the match is weak. The size of a clone is reported for some rows only, either as once, few or many, or as a class for expanded clones.

clone_size: NA
j_call: TRBJ1-1
cdr3_length: 14
v_call: TRBV5-1
d_call: NA
cdr3_aa: CASTEDSMNTEAFF
cdr3_nt: TGCGCCAGCACGGAGGACAGCATGAACACTGAAGCTTTCTTT

clone_size: many
j_call: TRBJ2-7
cdr3_length: 12
v_call: TRBV10-3
d_call: NA
cdr3_aa: CAIGQGSYEQYF
cdr3_nt: TGTGCCATCGGGCAGGGTTCCTACGAGCAGTACTTC

clone_size: few
j_call: TRBJ2-7
cdr3_length: 14
v_call: TRBV6-5
d_call: TRBD1
cdr3_aa: CASSPTPGQSEQYF
cdr3_nt: TGTGCCAGCAGCCCCACTCCGGGACAGTCAGAGCAGTACTTC

clone_size: NA
j_call: TRBJ2-1
cdr3_length: 13
v_call: TRBV10-2
d_call: NA
cdr3_aa: CASKPFGNNEQFF
cdr3_nt: TGCGCCAGCAAGCCATTCGGGAACAATGAGCAGTTCTTC

clone_size: NA
j_call: TRBJ1-3
cdr3_length: 16
v_call: TRBV5-1
d_call: NA
cdr3_aa: CASRTTGPSSGNTIYF
cdr3_nt: TGCGCCAGCCGAACGACAGGTCCCAGCTCTGGAAACACCATATATTTT

clone_size: NA
j_call: TRBJ2-3
cdr3_length: 17
v_call: TRBV24-1
d_call: NA
cdr3_aa: CATSDPLQGPYTDTQYF
cdr3_nt: TGTGCCACCAGTGACCCACTTCAGGGTCCCTACACAGATACGCAGTATTTT

clone_size: NA
j_call: TRBJ2-3
cdr3_length: 21
v_call: TRBV18
d_call: NA
cdr3_aa: CASSLPERGMSAPSSSDTQYF
cdr3_nt: TGTGCCAGCTCACTCCCCGAGAGGGGGATGTCGGCCCCCTCCTCCTCAGATACGCAGTATTTT

clone_size: NA
j_call: TRBJ2-3
cdr3_length: 15
v_call: TRBV5-4
d_call: TRBD2
cdr3_aa: CASSTFGRITDTQYF
cdr3_nt: TGTGCCAGCAGCACCTTCGGGAGGATCACAGATACGCAGTATTTT

clone_size: NA
j_call: TRBJ2-5
cdr3_length: 15
v_call: TRBV24-1
d_call: NA
cdr3_aa: CATSDFGQTQETQYF
cdr3_nt: TGTGCCACCAGTGATTTTGGGCAGACACAAGAGACCCAGTACTTC

clone_size: NA
j_call: TRBJ2-1
cdr3_length: 15
v_call: TRBV6-5
d_call: TRBD2
cdr3_aa: CASSYQREGLNEQFF
cdr3_nt: TGTGCCAGCAGTTACCAGCGGGAGGGCCTTAATGAGCAGTTCTTC

clone_size: NA
j_call: TRBJ2-5
cdr3_length: 17
v_call: TRBV21-1
d_call: NA
cdr3_aa: CASSNGTSGRREETQYF
cdr3_nt: TGTGCCAGCAGCAATGGGACTAGCGGGAGGAGGGAAGAGACCCAGTACTTC

clone_size: few
j_call: TRBJ2-6
cdr3_length: 15
v_call: TRBV5-6
d_call: TRBD2
cdr3_aa: CASSGTSAGANVLTF
cdr3_nt: TGTGCCAGCAGCGGGACTAGTGCTGGGGCCAACGTCCTGACTTTC

clone_size: NA
j_call: TRBJ2-1
cdr3_length: 11
v_call: TRBV19
d_call: NA
cdr3_aa: CATQVYNEQFF
cdr3_nt: TGTGCCACGCAGGTTTACAATGAGCAGTTCTTC

clone_size: NA
j_call: TRBJ2-5
cdr3_length: 15
v_call: TRBV9
d_call: NA
cdr3_aa: CASSPSGQTRETQYF
cdr3_nt: TGTGCCAGCAGCCCCTCGGGACAGACTAGGGAGACCCAGTACTTC

clone_size: NA
j_call: TRBJ2-3
cdr3_length: 14
v_call: TRBV10-3
d_call: TRBD1
cdr3_aa: CAISRTGNTDTQYF
cdr3_nt: TGTGCCATCAGCCGGACAGGGAACACAGATACGCAGTATTTT

clone_size: NA
j_call: TRBJ2-2
cdr3_length: 15
v_call: TRBV2
d_call: TRBD1
cdr3_aa: CASRATGAWAGELFF
cdr3_nt: TGTGCCAGCAGGGCTACAGGGGCATGGGCCGGGGAGCTGTTTTTT

clone_size: NA
j_call: TRBJ2-1
cdr3_length: 14
v_call: TRBV10-3
d_call: TRBD2
cdr3_aa: CAISVLAGGNEQFF
cdr3_nt: TGTGCCATCAGCGTACTAGCGGGAGGCAATGAGCAGTTCTTC

clone_size: NA
j_call: TRBJ2-3
cdr3_length: 14
v_call: TRBV15
d_call: NA
cdr3_aa: CATSRGQITDTQYF
cdr3_nt: TGTGCCACCAGCAGAGGACAGATCACAGATACGCAGTATTTT

clone_size: NA
j_call: TRBJ1-2
cdr3_length: 13
v_call: TRBV29-1
d_call: NA
cdr3_aa: CSVEDRGRHGYTF
cdr3_nt: TGCAGCGTTGAAGATAGAGGGCGCCATGGCTACACCTTC

clone_size: NA
j_call: TRBJ2-7
cdr3_length: 14
v_call: TRBV28
d_call: NA
cdr3_aa: CASSLNRYLYEQYF
cdr3_nt: TGTGCCAGCAGTCTTAACAGGTATCTCTACGAGCAGTACTTC

clone_size: NA
j_call: TRBJ2-5
cdr3_length: 15
v_call: TRBV28
d_call: NA
cdr3_aa: CASSFGRGDQETQYF
cdr3_nt: TGTGCCAGCAGTTTCGGCAGGGGGGACCAAGAGACCCAGTACTTC

clone_size: NA
j_call: TRBJ1-2
cdr3_length: 14
v_call: TRBV11-2
d_call: TRBD1
cdr3_aa: CASSLGGDRRGYTF
cdr3_nt: TGTGCCAGCAGCTTAGGGGGGGACAGACGAGGCTACACCTTC

clone_size: NA
j_call: TRBJ2-3
cdr3_length: 14
v_call: TRBV5-4
d_call: NA
cdr3_aa: CASSLSAGTDTQYF
cdr3_nt: TGTGCCAGCAGCCTATCCGCAGGGACAGATACGCAGTATTTT

clone_size: NA
j_call: TRBJ2-7
cdr3_length: 14
v_call: TRBV28
d_call: TRBD1
cdr3_aa: CASSSPSDRAEQYF
cdr3_nt: TGTGCCAGCAGTTCACCCTCGGACAGGGCCGAGCAGTACTTC

clone_size: NA
j_call: TRBJ1-6
cdr3_length: 16
v_call: TRBV18
d_call: TRBD1
cdr3_aa: CASSTLSGTDNSPLHF
cdr3_nt: TGTGCCAGCTCAACACTATCCGGGACAGATAATTCACCCCTCCACTTT

clone_size: NA
j_call: TRBJ2-2
cdr3_length: 18
v_call: TRBV7-9
d_call: TRBD2
cdr3_aa: CASSFLAGDLLNTGELFF
cdr3_nt: TGTGCCAGCAGCTTCCTAGCGGGAGACCTATTGAACACCGGGGAGCTGTTTTTT

clone_size: once
j_call: TRBJ2-1
cdr3_length: 14
v_call: TRBV12-5
d_call: NA
cdr3_aa: CASSMDSPYNEQFF
cdr3_nt: TGTGCTAGTAGCATGGACTCTCCATACAATGAGCAGTTCTTC

clone_size: few
j_call: TRBJ1-2
cdr3_length: 15
v_call: TRBV5-1
d_call: NA
cdr3_aa: CASSPEGQGSRGYTF
cdr3_nt: TGCGCCAGCAGCCCAGAAGGCCAGGGAAGTAGGGGCTACACCTTC

clone_size: NA
j_call: TRBJ1-2
cdr3_length: 12
v_call: TRBV30
d_call: TRBD1
cdr3_aa: CASPGQGGGYTF
cdr3_nt: TGTGCCTCCCCGGGACAGGGAGGGGGCTACACCTTC